In its sample, the clone carrying this T cell receptor beta chain was seen many times. What it binds is unknown. Time point specified: sample taken at primary tumor resection. This CDR3 region has 14 residues. Germline V gene data show CDR1 as MDHEN and CDR2 as SYDVKM. V lost 8 bases and J lost 4; bases outside the gene matches: 7. TCRdb ran MiXCR on the 5' RACE reads and lists one entry per CDR3 protein. The profile shows 100,000 to 110,000 distinct CDR3 sequences, around 4.8% of them singletons. The data stem from a study of spatial heterogeneity in lung cancer. Study results and limitations: The number of expanded tumor alpha and beta chains correlated with mutation number.

Sample: lung tumor tissue, taken at surgery. The chain uses TRBV28 and TRBJ2-3; TRBD1 agrees at 9 bases. The clonotype was recovered from a male donor with early-stage non-small cell lung cancer. The CDR3 region has the DNA TGTGCCAGCGGACACAGGGGGCGCCCAGATACGCAGTATTTT. It is translated as CASGHRGRPDTQYF. The full variable domain, in which reference TRBV28 and TRBJ2-3 provide the parts outside the CDR3, is DVKVTQSSRYLVKRTGEKVFLECVQDMDHENMFWYRQDPGLGLRLIYFSYDVKMKEKGDIPEGYSVSREKKERFSLILESASTNQTSMYLCASGHRGRPDTQYFGPGTRLTVL.